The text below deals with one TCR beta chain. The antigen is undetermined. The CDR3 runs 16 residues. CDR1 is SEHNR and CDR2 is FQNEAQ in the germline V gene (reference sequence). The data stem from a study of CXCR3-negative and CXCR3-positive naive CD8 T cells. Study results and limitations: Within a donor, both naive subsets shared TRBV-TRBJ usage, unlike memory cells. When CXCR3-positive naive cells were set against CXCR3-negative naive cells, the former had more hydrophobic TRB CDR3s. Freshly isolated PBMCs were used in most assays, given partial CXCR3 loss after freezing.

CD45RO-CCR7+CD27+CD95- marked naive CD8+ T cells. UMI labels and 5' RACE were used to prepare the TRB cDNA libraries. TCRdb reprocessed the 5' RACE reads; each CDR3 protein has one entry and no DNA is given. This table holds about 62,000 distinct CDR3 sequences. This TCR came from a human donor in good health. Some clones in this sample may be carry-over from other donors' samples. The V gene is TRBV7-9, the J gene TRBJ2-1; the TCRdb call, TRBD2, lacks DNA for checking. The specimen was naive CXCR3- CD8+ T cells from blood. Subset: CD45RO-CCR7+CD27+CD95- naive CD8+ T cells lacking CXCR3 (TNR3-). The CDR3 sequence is CASSLSLAGTYNEQFF. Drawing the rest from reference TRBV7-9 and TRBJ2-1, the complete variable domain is DTGVSQNPRHKITKRGQNVTFRCDPISEHNRLYWYRQTLGQGPEFLTYFQNEAQLEKSRLLSDRFSAERPKGSFSTLEIQRTEQGDSAMYLCASSLSLAGTYNEQFFGPGTRLTVL.